The 29 T cell receptor beta chains given below trace back to one sample, sequenced in a study of long-term antiretroviral therapy in people with HIV. The authors ran the immunoSEQ assay, v3.0, at survey level. TCRdb's copy holds only in-frame clones and misses some; the assay was immunoSEQ multiplex PCR. The table shows approximately 30,000 clones, with over 70% occurring only once. Sequences were derived from unsorted PBMCs, sampled approximately 2.9 years after starting antiretroviral therapy. Source of these receptors: a man aged 25 to 45 with HIV.

The chain has TRBV6-1 and TRBJ1-1, with 7 bases lining up with TRBD1. The CDR3 contains 15 residues. In germline, CDR1 is MNHNS, CDR2 SASEGT. With 1 base clipped from V and 3 bases from J, the junction kept 5 bases outside the gene matches. This CDR3 is CASSEGRGRDTEAFF. The CDR3 DNA follows: TGTGCCAGCAGTGAAGGGAGGGGGCGGGACACTGAAGCTTTCTTT.

The chain uses TRBV15 and TRBJ2-7, with a possible D match to TRBD1 (5 bases). The CDR3 runs 15 residues. The V and J ends lost 0 bases and 0 bases respectively, with 9 bases between them. Germline values: CDR1 LNHNV, CDR2 YYDKDF (reference sequence). CDR3 residues: CATSRDPRVSYEQYF. In nucleotides, the CDR3 is TGTGCCACCAGCAGAGACCCCAGGGTCTCCTACGAGCAGTACTTC.

This clone was observed once. This rearrangement joins TRBV19 to TRBJ1-3, with D perhaps matching TRBD1 (6 bases). The CDR3 is made up of 15 amino acids. The germline V gene has CDR1 LNHDA and CDR2 SQIVND (reference sequence). Trimming stripped 3 bases from V and 2 bases from J, with 11 bases between. As DNA, the CDR3 is TGTGCCAGTAGTATCCTAACAGGGACTGGAAACACCATATATTTT. It translates to CASSILTGTGNTIYF.

The rearrangement uses TRBV11-2 and TRBJ2-7; D is perhaps TRBD1 or TRBD2 (5 bases each). In germline, CDR1 is SGHAT, CDR2 FQNNGV. Trimming cost V 5 bases and J 0 bases, with 17 bases left between them. The CDR3 spans 16 residues. The CDR3 protein is CASSLPLWGNSYEQYF. DNA for the CDR3: TGTGCCAGCAGCCTACCACTCTGGGGGAACTCCTACGAGCAGTACTTC.

The chain combines TRBV5-4 with TRBJ2-7, with D perhaps being TRBD1 or TRBD2 (6 bases each). The CDR3 is 14 residues long. Trimming pared 2 bases from V and 0 bases from J, leaving 9 bases between. The V gene's germline CDR1 is SGHNT and CDR2 YYREEE (reference sequence). The CDR3 loop reads CASSFPGASYEQYF. The CDR3 DNA reads TGTGCCAGCAGCTTCCCGGGGGCCTCCTACGAGCAGTACTTC.

Only a few counts were recorded for this clone. The CDR3 nucleotides are TGCGCCAGCAGCCAAGATCAACGGACAGGGGGCAGCTACGAGCAGTACTTC. This gives the protein CASSQDQRTGGSYEQYF. This chain links TRBV4-1 with TRBJ2-7; 11 bases agree with TRBD1. Germline V gene sequence: CDR1 MGHRA, CDR2 YSYEKL. This CDR3 is 17 amino acids long. The trim removed 0 bases at V and 3 bases at J, leaving 7 bases unmatched.

This clone was observed once. The CDR3 DNA reads TGTGCCAGCAGCCCCCGATTAAGACCCTCTAACTATGGCTACACCTTC. This translates into CASSPRLRPSNYGYTF. J is TRBJ1-2 and V is TRBV5-6; D ambiguous. CDR1 SGHDT and CDR2 YYEEEE come from the germline V gene. V was shortened by 4 bases and J by 0 bases, with 16 bases between the two germline ends. The CDR3 contains 16 residues.

This chain uses TRBV19 with TRBJ2-3; D uncertain. CDR1 LNHDA and CDR2 SQIVND come from the germline V gene (reference sequence). Trimming shortened V by 5 bases and J by 3 bases, and 6 bases separated the two germline ends. CDR3 size: 12 residues. The CDR3 DNA reads TGTGCCAGTAGTGTCGGGACAGATACGCAGTATTTT. Translated: CASSVGTDTQYF.

This rearrangement joins TRBV19 to TRBJ2-3; unclear D gene. Germline CDR1 and CDR2: LNHDA and SQIVND (reference sequence). The CDR3 is made up of 14 amino acids. Trimming stripped 7 bases from V and 4 bases from J, with 15 bases between. The CDR3 DNA follows: TGTGCCAGTAACCCGACGGTCACCGCAGATACGCAGTATTTT. Amino acid sequence: CASNPTVTADTQYF.

This clone appeared a single time. This chain uses TRBV19 with TRBJ1-1; TRBD1 might be the D (5 bases). The CDR3 spans 17 residues. V lost 3 bases and J lost 5, with 22 bases in between. The V gene's germline CDR1 is LNHDA and CDR2 SQIVND (reference sequence). The DNA for the CDR3 is TGTGCCAGTAGTATCAGTTGGGCAGCCGGGGCCCGGACTGAAGCTTTCTTT. Encoded protein: CASSISWAAGARTEAFF.

The chain carries TRBV4-3 and TRBJ2-1; 11 bases align to TRBD1. J was trimmed by 2 bases and V by 3 bases; bases with no gene match: 0. CDR3 size: 15 residues. Looked up from germline, CDR1 is LGHNA and CDR2 is YSLEER. CDR3 loop: CASSQGQGAYNEQFF. The CDR3 DNA reads as TGCGCCAGCAGCCAGGGACAGGGGGCCTACAATGAGCAGTTCTTC.

In this sample, this clone turned up once. The chain has TRBV18 and TRBJ2-5, with TRBD1 matching over 9 bases. CDR3 length: 18 residues. The J segment lost 5 bases and the V segment lost 3 bases, leaving 16 bases of the junction unmatched. Germline CDR1 KGHSH, CDR2 LQKENI. The CDR3 here is CASSPGAGDTGGKETQYF. The DNA for the CDR3 is TGTGCCAGCTCACCTGGCGCGGGAGATACAGGGGGCAAGGAGACCCAGTACTTC. Full variable domain (rest looked up from reference TRBV18 and TRBJ2-5): NAGVMQNPRHLVRRRGQEARLRCSPMKGHSHVYWYRQLPEEGLKFMVYLQKENIIDESGMPKERFSAEFPKEGPSILRIQQVVRGDSAAYFCASSPGAGDTGGKETQYFGPGTRLLVL.

J is TRBJ2-7 and V is TRBV28, with 8 bases matching TRBD1. Germline V CDR1 and CDR2: MDHEN, SYDVKM. CDR3 size: 14 residues. The J segment lost 2 bases and the V segment lost 7 bases, leaving 7 bases of the junction unmatched. CDR3 nucleotide sequence: TGTGCCAGCACCACATCGGACAGGGCCTACGAGCAGTACTTC. This translates into CASTTSDRAYEQYF.

V is TRBV14 and J is TRBJ1-2; 7 bases fit TRBD1. Germline V gene sequence: CDR1 SGHDN, CDR2 FVKESK. This CDR3 is built from 15 residues. Trimming cost V 1 base and J 4 bases; bases outside gene matches: 6. CDR3 coding DNA: TGTGCCAGCAGCCAAGCACGACAGGGATTCTATGGCTACACCTTC. Its protein is CASSQARQGFYGYTF.

V gene TRBV27 combines with J gene TRBJ2-3; weak D call: TRBD2 (5 bases). CDR1 and CDR2 from the germline V gene are MNHEY and SMNVEV (reference sequence). V dropped 6 bases and J dropped 2 bases, with 12 bases sitting between them. This CDR3 region has 14 residues. In DNA form, the CDR3 reads TGTGCCAGCAGGGACTTCCACCCCACAGATACGCAGTATTTT. Translated: CASRDFHPTDTQYF.

The gene calls are TRBV7-8 and TRBJ2-2; weak D call: TRBD1 (5 bases). There are 16 residues in the CDR3. Looked up from germline, CDR1 is SGHVS and CDR2 is FQNEAQ. V lost 1 base and J lost 6, with 15 bases in between. The CDR3 bases are TGTGCCAGCAGCTTAGGAGTATCCAGGGCCCCCGGGGAGCTGTTTTTT. Translated, it gives CASSLGVSRAPGELFF.

This clone appeared a single time. The chain employs TRBV7-9 and TRBJ1-2, with TRBD1 as a possible D gene (6 bases). CDR3 length: 14 amino acids. The V gene lost 1 base and the J gene lost 6 bases, with 12 bases spanning the gap. From germline, CDR1 is SEHNR and CDR2 FQNEAQ (reference sequence). The CDR3: CASSLVAGEDGYTF. CDR3 bases: TGTGCCAGCAGCTTAGTTGCAGGGGAGGATGGCTACACCTTC.

The gene calls are TRBV7-9 and TRBJ1-3; 9 nucleotides align to TRBD1. From germline, CDR1 is SEHNR and CDR2 FQNEAQ (reference sequence). CDR3 length: 13 amino acids. V lost 11 bases to trimming and J lost 4 bases; unmatched junction nucleotides: 6. The CDR3, as DNA: TGTGCCGCCGAGGACAGGGGCGGAAACACCATATATTTT. This gives the protein CAAEDRGGNTIYF.

The rearrangement links TRBV2 to TRBJ2-3; 13 bases map to TRBD2. This CDR3 is built from 14 residues. J was trimmed by 4 bases and V by 11 bases; bases with no gene match: 6. Germline lookup yields CDR1 SNHLY and CDR2 FYNNEI. The CDR3 spells CAYLGTSGADTQYF. The CDR3 coding sequence is TGTGCCTACCTGGGGACTAGCGGGGCAGATACGCAGTATTTT.

The chain carries TRBV28 and TRBJ2-7, with D perhaps TRBD1 (6 bases). V gave up 6 bases and J gave up 7 bases, with 19 bases separating them. The CDR3 runs to 14 residues. CDR1 is MDHEN, CDR2 SYDVKM, per germline. The CDR3 DNA follows: TGTGCCAGCAGCCCCTGGGGGCCCTTGAGTGAGCAGTACTTC. Amino acid sequence: CASSPWGPLSEQYF.

J is TRBJ1-1 and V is TRBV5-4; maybe TRBD1 (6 bases). The V gene lost 0 bases and the J gene lost 1 base, with 7 bases spanning the gap. This CDR3 is built from 14 residues. CDR1 and CDR2 from the germline V gene are SGHNT and YYREEE (reference sequence). CDR3 nucleotides: TGTGCCAGCAGCTTGGGGGACACGAACACTGAAGCTTTCTTT. Translated: CASSLGDTNTEAFF.

This chain links TRBV5-6 with TRBJ2-3, with D maybe TRBD1 (5 bases). CDR1 is SGHDT, CDR2 YYEEEE, per germline. Trimming stripped 1 base from V and 2 bases from J, with 11 bases between. The CDR3 contains 15 residues. This CDR3 reads CASSLRGRATDTQYF. The CDR3 DNA follows: TGTGCCAGCAGCTTGAGGGGCAGGGCCACAGATACGCAGTATTTT. The full variable domain, its missing parts supplied by reference TRBV5-6 and TRBJ2-3, is DAGVTQSPTHLIKTRGQQVTLRCSPKSGHDTVSWYQQALGQGPQFIFQYYEEEERQRGNFPDRFSGHQFPNYSSELNVNALLLGDSALYLCASSLRGRATDTQYFGPGTRLTVL.

Regarding this clone: The junction departs from the called germline gene at one end, perhaps through a read error. V usage is TRBV12-5 and J usage is TRBJ2-7; TRBD2 matches 7 bases. Germline V lookup: CDR1 LGHNT, CDR2 FRNRAP. CDR3 length: 15 amino acids. The CDR3 sequence is CASCLVRGSPYEQYF. The CDR3 DNA follows: TGTGCTAGTTGTTTGGTCCGCGGGAGTCCGTACGAGCAGTACTTC.

The chain uses TRBV5-4 and TRBJ2-5; 14 nucleotides match TRBD2. The J segment lost 1 base and the V segment lost 4 bases, leaving 3 bases of the junction unmatched. This CDR3 has 16 amino acids. Germline lookup yields CDR1 SGHNT and CDR2 YYREEE (reference sequence). CDR3 DNA sequence: TGTGCCAGCAGCCCTGGACTAGCGGGGGGCCAAGAGACCCAGTACTTC. Translating gives CASSPGLAGGQETQYF.

This chain connects TRBV7-9 to TRBJ2-5; the match to TRBD2 covers 8 bases. There are 16 residues in the CDR3. CDR1 SEHNR and CDR2 FQNEAQ come from the germline V gene (reference sequence). V was pared by 4 bases and J by 10 bases, with 17 bases of the junction left unmatched. Written as DNA, the CDR3 is TGTGCCAGCAGCTCGGAAACTAGCGGTACTAGGGGGGACCAGTACTTC. It translates to CASSSETSGTRGDQYF.

This chain connects TRBV2 to TRBJ2-7; unclear D gene. Trimming stripped 4 bases from V and 3 bases from J, with 7 bases between. Germline V gene data show CDR1 as SNHLY and CDR2 as FYNNEI. The CDR3 contains 12 residues. The CDR3 DNA follows: TGTGCCAGCAGTGTAGGAAACTACGAGCAGTACTTC. Translation: CASSVGNYEQYF.

The J gene is TRBJ2-7, the V gene TRBV28; 8 bases align to TRBD1. Trimming took 3 bases from V and 3 from J; bases not matched to a gene: 7. The CDR3 loop spans 15 amino acids. Germline assignment: CDR1 MDHEN and CDR2 SYDVKM. The CDR3 nucleotides are TGTGCCAGCAGTTTCATGGGGACAGGACACTACGAGCAGTACTTC. Encoded protein: CASSFMGTGHYEQYF. Full variable domain (missing parts from reference TRBV28 and TRBJ2-7): DVKVTQSSRYLVKRTGEKVFLECVQDMDHENMFWYRQDPGLGLRLIYFSYDVKMKEKGDIPEGYSVSREKKERFSLILESASTNQTSMYLCASSFMGTGHYEQYFGPGTRLTVT.

This chain uses TRBV9 with TRBJ1-2; TRBD1 matches 11 bases. V lost 4 bases, J lost 3 bases, and 5 bases stayed unmatched. The CDR3 sequence is 15 residues long. Germline assignment: CDR1 SGDLS and CDR2 YYNGEE. The CDR3 spells CASSTWTGGDYGYTF. The CDR3 nucleotides read TGTGCCAGCAGCACCTGGACAGGGGGCGACTATGGCTACACCTTC.

J is TRBJ2-7 and V is TRBV7-2; 8 nucleotides agree with TRBD2. Trimming took 3 bases from V and 1 from J; bases not matched to a gene: 14. Germline lookup yields CDR1 SGHTA and CDR2 FQGNSA. This CDR3 is 18 amino acids long. The CDR3 protein is CASSFYPGGREASYEQYF. The CDR3 DNA reads as TGTGCCAGCAGCTTCTATCCCGGAGGGCGGGAGGCTTCCTACGAGCAGTACTTC.